These 5 T cell receptor beta chains were all obtained from the same sample, sequenced in a study of blood T cell repertoires in COVID-19. Method: immunoSEQ multiplex PCR; TCRdb's copy keeps in-frame clones and lacks some. The data show roughly 260,000 clones, roughly nine tenths seen once. Input material: peripheral blood. The receptors stem from a man between 35 and 55 years old who had recovered from COVID-19.

The chain couples TRBV27 to TRBJ1-2, with 7 bases identical to TRBD1. Per the germline V gene, CDR1 is MNHEY and CDR2 is SMNVEV (reference sequence). V lost 8 bases and J lost 3; bases outside the gene matches: 9. This CDR3 has 14 residues. The chain's CDR3 is CASSETGAYYGYTF. CDR3 DNA sequence: TGTGCCAGCTCTGAAACAGGGGCCTACTATGGCTACACCTTC.

V is TRBV6-6 and J is TRBJ2-7; 9 nucleotides align to TRBD2. The CDR3 is made up of 15 amino acids. Germline values: CDR1 MNHNY, CDR2 SVGAGI (reference sequence). V shed 5 bases, J shed 2 bases, and the junction held 7 bases outside the gene matches. CDR3 sequence: CASSALGGRAYEQYF. The CDR3 bases are TGTGCCAGCAGTGCCCTTGGCGGGAGGGCCTACGAGCAGTACTTC.

The rearrangement uses TRBV5-6 and TRBJ2-2, with TRBD1 as a possible D gene (6 bases). Trimming removed 7 bases at V and 3 bases at J, with 16 bases between. Germline V CDR1 and CDR2: SGHDT, YYEEEE. This CDR3 spans 15 amino acids. The CDR3 sequence is CASRGGHRDTGELFF. CDR3 DNA: TGTGCCAGCCGTGGGGGCCATCGGGACACCGGGGAGCTGTTTTTT.

CDR3 loop: CSASVSGRGLAGGRGYEQFF. CDR3 nucleotide sequence: TGCAGTGCTAGTGTTTCGGGGCGCGGGCTAGCGGGAGGTAGAGGGTATGAGCAGTTCTTC. V usage is TRBV20-1 and J usage is TRBJ2-1, with TRBD2 matching over 11 bases. Per germline, CDR1 DFQATT and CDR2 SNEGSKA (reference sequence). J was trimmed by 8 bases and V by 3 bases; bases with no gene match: 24. The CDR3 is 20 residues long.

About this clone itself: The junction does not match germline at one end; this may be a read error. This chain uses TRBV7-8 with TRBJ2-7, with 9 positions matching TRBD2. The germline V gene encodes CDR1 SGHVS and CDR2 FQNEAQ. The CDR3 runs 15 residues. CDR3 in DNA: TGTGCCAGCAGCTTAACCGGGACTAGCTCCCACGAGCAGTACTTC. Its protein product is CASSLTGTSSHEQYF.